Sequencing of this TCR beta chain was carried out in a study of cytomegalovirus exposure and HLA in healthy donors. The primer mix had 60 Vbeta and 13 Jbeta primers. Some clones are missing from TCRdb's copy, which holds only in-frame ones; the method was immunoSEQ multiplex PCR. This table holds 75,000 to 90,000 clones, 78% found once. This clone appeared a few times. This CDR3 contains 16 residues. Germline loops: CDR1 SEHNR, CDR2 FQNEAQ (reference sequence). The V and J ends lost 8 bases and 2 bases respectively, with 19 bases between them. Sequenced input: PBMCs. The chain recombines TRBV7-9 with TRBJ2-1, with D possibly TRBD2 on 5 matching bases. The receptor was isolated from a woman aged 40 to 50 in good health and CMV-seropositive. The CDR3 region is CASSLDGSGAYNEQFF. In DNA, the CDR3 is TGTGCCAGCTCCTTAGATGGGAGTGGTGCCTACAATGAGCAGTTCTTC.